This is a list of T cell receptor beta chains from one sample in a study of vaccination and CD4 T cells after COVID-19. Using its own MiXCR run on the PCR reads, TCRdb lists one record per CDR3 protein. Among some 25,000 distinct CDR3 sequences, more than 35% were seen once, and the ten largest hold roughly 7.8%. Their antigens remain unidentified. Sequenced sample: CD4+ T cells from blood, cultured in vitro. The origin of the receptors is a human donor who had recovered from COVID-19. Each CDR3 is given with its conserved first and last residue. Fields, in order: J gene, V gene, clone size, D gene, CDR3 DNA, CDR3 protein. The D gene is left open where the match is weak. For some rows the clone size is stated as once, few or many, or as a class when expanded; others skip it.

J gene: TRBJ2-1
V gene: TRBV27
clone size: few
D gene: TRBD1
CDR3 DNA: TGTGCCAGCAGTTTTGCAGGGACAGCGACCTACAATGAGCAGTTCTTC
CDR3 protein: CASSFAGTATYNEQFF

J gene: TRBJ1-2
V gene: TRBV28
clone size: -
D gene: -
CDR3 DNA: TGTGCCAGCAGTCGCCCGGGGGACTATGGCTACACCTTC
CDR3 protein: CASSRPGDYGYTF

J gene: TRBJ2-1
V gene: TRBV7-2
clone size: -
D gene: -
CDR3 DNA: TGTGCCAGCAGCCCAGGAGGTGGTTACAATGAGCAGTTCTTC
CDR3 protein: CASSPGGGYNEQFF

J gene: TRBJ1-5
V gene: TRBV20-1
clone size: -
D gene: -
CDR3 DNA: TGCAGTGCTAGAGGCGACAGACCCGTTAGCAATCAGCCCCAGCATTTT
CDR3 protein: CSARGDRPVSNQPQHF

J gene: TRBJ1-1
V gene: TRBV2
clone size: -
D gene: -
CDR3 DNA: TGTGCCAGCATGGCGAACACTGAAGCTTTCTTT
CDR3 protein: CASMANTEAFF

J gene: TRBJ2-5
V gene: TRBV20-1
clone size: -
D gene: -
CDR3 DNA: TGCAGTGCTAGAGATTTCGGGGGACAAGAGACCCAGTACTTC
CDR3 protein: CSARDFGGQETQYF

J gene: TRBJ2-2
V gene: TRBV6-1
clone size: -
D gene: TRBD2
CDR3 DNA: TGTGCCGGCAGTCTAATGGGACTAGCGGGAGGCGGAACCGGGGAGCTGTTTTTT
CDR3 protein: CAGSLMGLAGGGTGELFF

J gene: TRBJ2-3
V gene: TRBV24-1
clone size: -
D gene: -
CDR3 DNA: TGTGCCACCAGTGATTTCTCTTGGGCAAAGGGGCTAGATACGCAGTATTTT
CDR3 protein: CATSDFSWAKGLDTQYF

J gene: TRBJ2-7
V gene: TRBV4-2
clone size: few
D gene: -
CDR3 DNA: TGTGCCAGCAGCCAAGAAGTCTTCAAGGACTACGAGCAGTACTTC
CDR3 protein: CASSQEVFKDYEQYF

J gene: TRBJ2-5
V gene: TRBV20-1
clone size: -
D gene: TRBD2
CDR3 DNA: TGCAGTGCCCCGGCTAGCGGGTGGTACCAAGAGACCCAGTACTTC
CDR3 protein: CSAPASGWYQETQYF

J gene: TRBJ1-1
V gene: TRBV12-3/TRBV12-4
clone size: -
D gene: -
CDR3 DNA: TGTGCCAGCAGTTTGACAGTCCCATTATTCACTGAAGCTTTCTTT
CDR3 protein: CASSLTVPLFTEAFF

J gene: TRBJ2-1
V gene: TRBV5-1
clone size: -
D gene: -
CDR3 DNA: TGCGCCAGCAGCTTGGGCGCGGGGGCGGGGAATGAGCAGTTCTTC
CDR3 protein: CASSLGAGAGNEQFF

J gene: TRBJ1-1
V gene: TRBV18
clone size: -
D gene: -
CDR3 DNA: TGTGCCAGCTCACCGTTCGTCAGTCATGACATGAACACTGAAGCTTTCTTT
CDR3 protein: CASSPFVSHDMNTEAFF

J gene: TRBJ1-2
V gene: TRBV6-1
clone size: -
D gene: -
CDR3 DNA: TGTGCCAGCAGTGGAAACATTGGCCACACCTTC
CDR3 protein: CASSGNIGHTF

J gene: TRBJ1-6
V gene: TRBV5-1
clone size: -
D gene: TRBD1
CDR3 DNA: TGCGCCAGCAGCCGGGACAGGGCTTTGTCACCCCTCCACTTT
CDR3 protein: CASSRDRALSPLHF

J gene: TRBJ2-3
V gene: TRBV24-1
clone size: -
D gene: -
CDR3 DNA: TGTGCCACCAGTGATATTAGCATTGATACGCAGTATTTT
CDR3 protein: CATSDISIDTQYF

J gene: TRBJ2-2
V gene: TRBV11-3
clone size: -
D gene: -
CDR3 DNA: TGTGCCAGCAGCCTAGAGGCTAACACCGGGGAGCTGTTTTTT
CDR3 protein: CASSLEANTGELFF

J gene: TRBJ1-3
V gene: TRBV19
clone size: few
D gene: TRBD1
CDR3 DNA: TGTGCCAGTAGTATTGGGACAGTTCCCAGGGTACATTTT
CDR3 protein: CASSIGTVPRVHF

J gene: TRBJ1-2
V gene: TRBV6-1
clone size: few
D gene: -
CDR3 DNA: TGTGCCAGCAGGCAGGCGCTCCAAGCAGATGGCTACACCTTC
CDR3 protein: CASRQALQADGYTF

J gene: TRBJ2-6
V gene: TRBV24-1
clone size: few
D gene: -
CDR3 DNA: TGTGCCACCAGTGATTTGGTGGAACAGTTAATCTCTGGGGCCAACGTCCTGACTTTC
CDR3 protein: CATSDLVEQLISGANVLTF

J gene: TRBJ2-5
V gene: TRBV10-2
clone size: once
D gene: -
CDR3 DNA: TGCGCCAGCAAAAGGAAAACGGGAGTGGGGGGAGAGACCCAGTACTTC
CDR3 protein: CASKRKTGVGGETQYF

J gene: TRBJ1-2
V gene: TRBV20-1
clone size: -
D gene: -
CDR3 DNA: TGCAGTGTACCCGGGACGACTAACTATGGCTACACCTTC
CDR3 protein: CSVPGTTNYGYTF

J gene: TRBJ1-2
V gene: TRBV7-2
clone size: -
D gene: -
CDR3 DNA: TGTGCCAGCAGCAAGACGTCAACGGTGGGCCTCGGCTACACCTTC
CDR3 protein: CASSKTSTVGLGYTF

J gene: TRBJ1-5
V gene: TRBV24-1
clone size: once
D gene: -
CDR3 DNA: TGTACCACCAGTGATTCGGACGTAGGAGGAAATCAGCCCCAGCATTTT
CDR3 protein: CTTSDSDVGGNQPQHF

J gene: TRBJ1-3
V gene: TRBV28
clone size: -
D gene: TRBD1
CDR3 DNA: TGTGCCAGCAGTTCCGGGACAGGGCGAAACACCATATATTTT
CDR3 protein: CASSSGTGRNTIYF

J gene: TRBJ1-1
V gene: TRBV6-2/TRBV6-3
clone size: few
D gene: -
CDR3 DNA: TGTGCCAGCAGACGACGACAGCGAGAAGCTTTCTTT
CDR3 protein: CASRRRQREAFF

J gene: TRBJ2-7
V gene: TRBV6-4
clone size: -
D gene: -
CDR3 DNA: TGTGCCAGCAGTGACGGTCCGGAGGCGGAGCAGTACTTC
CDR3 protein: CASSDGPEAEQYF

J gene: TRBJ2-2
V gene: TRBV6-1
clone size: -
D gene: -
CDR3 DNA: TGTGCCAGCGGACAAGACCTGAACACCGGGGAGCTGTTTTTT
CDR3 protein: CASGQDLNTGELFF

J gene: TRBJ1-4
V gene: TRBV7-2
clone size: -
D gene: TRBD1
CDR3 DNA: TGTGCCAGCAGCTTATTAGGAAGGGGGCGAACTAATGAAAAACTGTTTTTT
CDR3 protein: CASSLLGRGRTNEKLFF

J gene: TRBJ1-5
V gene: TRBV20-1
clone size: few
D gene: -
CDR3 DNA: TGCAGTGCCCTCTCTGGCAGTCTAAGGGGTCAGCCCCAGCATTTT
CDR3 protein: CSALSGSLRGQPQHF

J gene: TRBJ1-6
V gene: TRBV7-8
clone size: few
D gene: -
CDR3 DNA: TGTGCCAGCAGCTTCAGGGCAGATTATAATTCACCCCTCCACTTT
CDR3 protein: CASSFRADYNSPLHF

J gene: TRBJ2-7
V gene: TRBV28
clone size: once
D gene: -
CDR3 DNA: TGTGCCAGCAGTGTATCGACAGATAGCTACGAGCAGTACTTC
CDR3 protein: CASSVSTDSYEQYF

J gene: TRBJ2-3
V gene: TRBV20-1
clone size: -
D gene: -
CDR3 DNA: TGCAGTGCTAGAGAGGGACGGGGGCTCGGAGATACGCAGTATTTT
CDR3 protein: CSAREGRGLGDTQYF

J gene: TRBJ1-6
V gene: TRBV7-9
clone size: few
D gene: -
CDR3 DNA: TGTGCCGTCGCGGATAATAATTCACCCCTCCACTTT
CDR3 protein: CAVADNNSPLHF

J gene: TRBJ2-5
V gene: TRBV30
clone size: few
D gene: -
CDR3 DNA: TGTGCCTGGAGTCGGTTGGGGAGGGAGACCCAGTACTTC
CDR3 protein: CAWSRLGRETQYF

J gene: TRBJ2-5
V gene: TRBV18
clone size: -
D gene: -
CDR3 DNA: TGTGCCAGCTCACCTATGGCGGGACAAGAGACCCAGTACTTC
CDR3 protein: CASSPMAGQETQYF

J gene: TRBJ2-1
V gene: TRBV20-1
clone size: once
D gene: -
CDR3 DNA: TGCAGTGCTCCTCGGTCTAGCGATAACTACAATGAGCAGTTCTTC
CDR3 protein: CSAPRSSDNYNEQFF

J gene: TRBJ2-1
V gene: TRBV6-1
clone size: -
D gene: TRBD2
CDR3 DNA: TGTGCCAGCAGGGACGGGACTAGCGGGAGAGGCAATGAGCAGTTCTTC
CDR3 protein: CASRDGTSGRGNEQFF

J gene: TRBJ2-7
V gene: TRBV6-1
clone size: few
D gene: -
CDR3 DNA: TGTGCCAGCAGTCATTTGTTTGGGGGAAACTACGAGCAGTACTTC
CDR3 protein: CASSHLFGGNYEQYF

J gene: TRBJ2-7
V gene: TRBV5-1
clone size: few
D gene: TRBD2
CDR3 DNA: TGCGCCAGCAGCCGGCGGGAGAGCTCCTACGAGCAGTACTTC
CDR3 protein: CASSRRESSYEQYF

J gene: TRBJ2-5
V gene: TRBV7-7
clone size: -
D gene: TRBD1
CDR3 DNA: TGTGCCAGCAGCCCTACACGATTGACAGGGTCCCAGGAGACCCAGTACTTC
CDR3 protein: CASSPTRLTGSQETQYF

J gene: TRBJ1-2
V gene: TRBV6-5
clone size: -
D gene: TRBD1
CDR3 DNA: TGTGCCAGCAGTTACGACCCAGGGGGGCTTATCTATGGCTACACCTTC
CDR3 protein: CASSYDPGGLIYGYTF

J gene: TRBJ2-7
V gene: TRBV7-2
clone size: -
D gene: -
CDR3 DNA: TGTGCCAGCAGCCATTACTGGGGGGCGTTCGCCTACGAGCAGTACTTC
CDR3 protein: CASSHYWGAFAYEQYF

J gene: TRBJ2-7
V gene: TRBV7-8
clone size: -
D gene: -
CDR3 DNA: TGTGCCAGCAGCTTAGCTGTGTGGCAGAGCCGGTACGAGCAGTACTTC
CDR3 protein: CASSLAVWQSRYEQYF

J gene: TRBJ2-7
V gene: TRBV10-3
clone size: -
D gene: TRBD1
CDR3 DNA: TGTGCCATCAGCCCCGGGACAGGCCCCTACGAGCAGTACTTC
CDR3 protein: CAISPGTGPYEQYF

J gene: TRBJ2-5
V gene: TRBV7-8
clone size: -
D gene: TRBD2
CDR3 DNA: TGTGCCAGCAGCTTAAGGCTGGGGACTAGTGTTGAGACCCAGTACTTC
CDR3 protein: CASSLRLGTSVETQYF

J gene: TRBJ2-7
V gene: TRBV6-5
clone size: few
D gene: TRBD1
CDR3 DNA: TGTGCCAGCAGATACCGGGACAGCTCCTACGAGCAGTACTTC
CDR3 protein: CASRYRDSSYEQYF

J gene: TRBJ2-7
V gene: TRBV19
clone size: -
D gene: TRBD1
CDR3 DNA: TGTGCCAGTAGTGCAAGGCACTGGGACAGGGTCAACGAGCAGTACTTC
CDR3 protein: CASSARHWDRVNEQYF

J gene: TRBJ1-2
V gene: TRBV11-1
clone size: -
D gene: -
CDR3 DNA: TGTGCCAGCAGGAGGACAACTGGGTCATATGGCTACACCTTC
CDR3 protein: CASRRTTGSYGYTF

J gene: TRBJ2-1
V gene: TRBV6-1
clone size: -
D gene: -
CDR3 DNA: TGTGCCAGCAGGGACCCTATTGGGGTGGGCAATGAGCAGTTCTTC
CDR3 protein: CASRDPIGVGNEQFF

J gene: TRBJ1-2
V gene: TRBV28
clone size: few
D gene: -
CDR3 DNA: TGTGCCAGCAGCACCCTCCGGGACCGACCTAACTATGGCTACACCTTC
CDR3 protein: CASSTLRDRPNYGYTF

J gene: TRBJ2-6
V gene: TRBV11-3
clone size: -
D gene: -
CDR3 DNA: TGTGCCAGCAGCTTAGACCCAGGGTTGGGGGCCTCGGTGTCCGGGGCCAACGTCCTGACTTTC
CDR3 protein: CASSLDPGLGASVSGANVLTF

J gene: TRBJ1-1
V gene: TRBV18
clone size: -
D gene: TRBD1
CDR3 DNA: TGTGCCAGCTCACCCTGGGACAGGGGGAACACTGAAGCTTTCTTT
CDR3 protein: CASSPWDRGNTEAFF

J gene: TRBJ2-1
V gene: TRBV6-1
clone size: -
D gene: -
CDR3 DNA: TGTGCCAGCAGACTAAATAGTGACGAGCAGTTCTTC
CDR3 protein: CASRLNSDEQFF

J gene: TRBJ2-1
V gene: TRBV7-9
clone size: -
D gene: TRBD2
CDR3 DNA: TGTGCCAGCAGCTTAGCCAGCGGGAAGCCCAATGAGCAGTTCTTC
CDR3 protein: CASSLASGKPNEQFF